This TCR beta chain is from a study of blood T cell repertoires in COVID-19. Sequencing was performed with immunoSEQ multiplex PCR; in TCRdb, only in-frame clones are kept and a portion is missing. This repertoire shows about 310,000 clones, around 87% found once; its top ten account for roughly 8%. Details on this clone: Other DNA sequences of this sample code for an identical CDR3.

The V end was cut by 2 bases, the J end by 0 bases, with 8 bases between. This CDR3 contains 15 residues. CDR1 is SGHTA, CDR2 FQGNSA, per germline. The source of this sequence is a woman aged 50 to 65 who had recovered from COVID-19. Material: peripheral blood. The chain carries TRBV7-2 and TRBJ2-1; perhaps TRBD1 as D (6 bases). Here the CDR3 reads CASSLQGSSYNEQFF. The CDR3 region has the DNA TGTGCCAGCAGCTTACAGGGGAGCTCCTACAATGAGCAGTTCTTC.